The clone carrying this TCR beta chain was counted between two and nine times. No antigen is known for it. TCRbeta library preparation incorporated unique molecular identifiers. TCRdb re-derived calls from the PCR reads in MiXCR, one entry per CDR3 protein. The data show about 540,000 distinct CDR3 sequences, with 25% to 30% seen just once and under 45% held by the top ten. The germline gives CDR1 MDHEN, CDR2 SYDVKM. The CDR3 extends over 16 amino acids. V lost 3 bases and J 3 bases, leaving 18 bases between the germline ends. The record originates from a study of T-cell reconstitution after alpha-beta-depleted transplantation in children. Whole-study results and caveats: Day-60 TCRbeta diversity that was high in some patients was derived from surviving recipient T cells and thymic progenitors. One year post-transplant, T-cell counts and diversity were largely derived from T cells produced anew.

The chain employs TRBV28 and TRBJ2-7; maybe TRBD2 (6 bases). The sequence derives from a boy less than two years old with Wiskott-Aldrich syndrome, due to receive a stem cell transplant. This specimen consisted of PBMCs, obtained before TCRalphabeta/CD19-depleted stem cell transplant. The CDR3 here is CASSLFSGRDFYEQYF. The CDR3 bases are TGTGCCAGCAGTTTGTTTTCGGGACGGGACTTCTACGAGCAGTACTTC.